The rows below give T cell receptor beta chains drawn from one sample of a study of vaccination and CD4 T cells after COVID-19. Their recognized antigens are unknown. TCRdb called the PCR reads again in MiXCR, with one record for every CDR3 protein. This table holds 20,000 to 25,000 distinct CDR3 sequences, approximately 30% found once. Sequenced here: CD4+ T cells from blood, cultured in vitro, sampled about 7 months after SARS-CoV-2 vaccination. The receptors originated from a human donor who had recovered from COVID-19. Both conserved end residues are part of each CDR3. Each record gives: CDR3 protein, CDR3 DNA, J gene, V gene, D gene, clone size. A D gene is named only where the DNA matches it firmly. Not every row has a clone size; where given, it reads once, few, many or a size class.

CATSRDFGQGYGELFF TGTGCCACCAGCAGAGATTTCGGACAGGGGTACGGGGAGCTGTTTTTT TRBJ2-2 TRBV15 TRBD1 .
CASSTGTDNSPLHF TGCGCCAGCAGCACCGGGACAGATAATTCACCCCTCCACTTT TRBJ1-6 TRBV5-1 TRBD1 .
CSATDRGRTGELFF TGCAGTGCTACTGACAGGGGGCGGACCGGGGAGCTGTTTTTT TRBJ2-2 TRBV20-1 TRBD1 medium-sized
CSARDPGSRRGTGELFF TGCAGTGCTAGAGACCCAGGGTCAAGGAGGGGCACCGGGGAGCTGTTTTTT TRBJ2-2 TRBV20-1 . .
CASSYWTGVTDTQYF TGTGCCAGCAGTTACTGGACAGGGGTCACAGATACGCAGTATTTT TRBJ2-3 TRBV6-5 TRBD1 few
CSARGSRTNYGYTF TGCAGTGCTAGAGGATCCCGGACGAACTATGGCTACACCTTC TRBJ1-2 TRBV20-1 . few
CASSSRPSSSYNEQFF TGTGCCAGCAGCTCGAGACCCAGCAGCTCCTACAATGAGCAGTTCTTC TRBJ2-1 TRBV7-2 . .
CASSRRWGVYEQYF TGTGCCAGCAGCCGCCGGTGGGGGGTCTACGAGCAGTACTTC TRBJ2-7 TRBV6-1 . few
CASKIRDRGSNQPQHF TGTGCCAGCAAAATCAGGGACAGGGGGAGCAATCAGCCCCAGCATTTT TRBJ1-5 TRBV27 TRBD1 few
CASSSRGEAFF TGTGCCAGCAGTTCTAGAGGTGAAGCTTTCTTT TRBJ1-1 TRBV27 . .
CASSQENILIGGELFF TGTGCCAGCAGCCAAGAGAACATACTAATAGGCGGGGAGCTGTTTTTT TRBJ2-2 TRBV4-2 . .
CASRTQGDSLSGANVLTF TGTGCCAGCAGGACGCAGGGTGACAGTCTCTCTGGGGCCAACGTCCTGACTTTC TRBJ2-6 TRBV27 . .
CASRATVNYGYTF TGTGCCAGCAGGGCGACAGTAAACTATGGCTACACCTTC TRBJ1-2 TRBV6-1 . .
CASSPQGSSPLHF TGTGCCAGCAGCCCACAGGGCAGTTCACCCCTCCACTTT TRBJ1-6 TRBV7-3 . few
CASSDDNRHWASNQPQHF TGTGCCAGCAGCGACGATAACCGACATTGGGCCAGCAATCAGCCCCAGCATTTT TRBJ1-5 TRBV7-3 . few
CSAQAGGPFNEQFF TGCAGTGCCCAAGCGGGGGGGCCGTTCAATGAGCAGTTCTTC TRBJ2-1 TRBV20-1 TRBD2 .
CSGGQGPLVF TGCAGCGGGGGACAGGGGCCCCTCGTCTTT TRBJ1-1 TRBV29-1 TRBD1 .
CATSDGGVAADTQYF TGTGCCACCAGTGATGGGGGAGTAGCGGCAGATACGCAGTATTTT TRBJ2-3 TRBV24-1 . .
CASSQDIHSPYEQYF TGTGCCAGCAGCCAAGACATTCACTCCCCATACGAGCAGTACTTC TRBJ2-7 TRBV4-2 . .
CASSPGLAAYNEQFF TGTGCCAGCTCACCAGGACTAGCGGCTTACAATGAGCAGTTCTTC TRBJ2-1 TRBV18 TRBD2 .
CASNFGLASQETQYF TGCGCCAGCAACTTTGGACTAGCCAGTCAAGAGACCCAGTACTTC TRBJ2-5 TRBV10-2 TRBD2 .
CATSDPLSGSDEQFF TGTGCCACCAGTGACCCACTTAGCGGGAGCGATGAGCAGTTCTTC TRBJ2-1 TRBV24-1 TRBD2 .
CASSHRTVNTEAFF TGTGCCAGCAGCCACAGGACAGTGAACACTGAAGCTTTCTTT TRBJ1-1 TRBV11-3 . few
CSPKTWFGTDTQYF TGCAGTCCAAAGACGTGGTTCGGGACAGATACGCAGTATTTT TRBJ2-3 TRBV20-1 . .
CAIRRDPSYNEQFF TGTGCCATCAGGCGAGACCCCTCCTACAATGAGCAGTTCTTC TRBJ2-1 TRBV10-3 . .
CSARPNPGTGINEQFF TGCAGTGCTAGACCAAACCCCGGGACAGGCATAAATGAGCAGTTCTTC TRBJ2-1 TRBV20-1 TRBD1 few
CASSQESGQGAGEQYF TGTGCCAGCAGCCAAGAGTCGGGACAGGGGGCCGGCGAGCAGTACTTC TRBJ2-7 TRBV4-2 TRBD1 once
CSAGDLKKGSEQYF TGCAGTGCTGGAGATCTCAAGAAGGGCTCCGAGCAGTACTTC TRBJ2-7 TRBV20-1 . .
CATSKGMNTEAFF TGTGCGACGAGCAAGGGGATGAACACTGAAGCTTTCTTT TRBJ1-1 TRBV6-1 . few
CASSQDSPNNEQFF TGCGCCAGCAGCCAAGACTCGCCAAACAATGAGCAGTTCTTC TRBJ2-1 TRBV4-3 . .
CASSPRGDSPLHF TGTGCCAGCAGTCCGCGAGGGGATTCACCCCTCCACTTT TRBJ1-6 TRBV27 . .
CASSLRRGNEQFF TGTGCCAGCAGTCTCCGCCGGGGGAATGAGCAGTTCTTC TRBJ2-1 TRBV27 . .
CASSLIGNRDGELFF TGTGCCAGCAGCTTAATAGGGAACAGGGACGGGGAGCTGTTTTTT TRBJ2-2 TRBV7-3 . few
CSARVSSVVAQYF TGCAGTGCTAGAGTCAGCTCCGTGGTTGCGCAGTATTTT TRBJ2-3 TRBV20-1 . .
CSARVSRGQETQYF TGCAGTGCTAGAGTTTCGCGGGGCCAAGAGACCCAGTACTTC TRBJ2-5 TRBV20-1 . .
CSGTIGTAGLTQYF TGCAGTGGTACGATCGGGACAGCGGGTTTGACCCAGTACTTC TRBJ2-5 TRBV20-1 . few
CASTLDHGSYEQYF TGTGCCAGCACTCTAGACCATGGCTCCTACGAGCAGTACTTC TRBJ2-7 TRBV2 . .
CASSLTGFSYNEQFF TGTGCCAGCAGTTTAACAGGGTTCTCCTACAATGAGCAGTTCTTC TRBJ2-1 TRBV6-5 . .
CASSLRQYDTEAFF TGCGCCAGCAGCTTGCGGCAATATGACACTGAAGCTTTCTTT TRBJ1-1 TRBV5-1 . .
CASSLDRSYEQYF TGTGCCAGCAGTCTGGACAGATCCTACGAGCAGTACTTC TRBJ2-7 TRBV6-1 . .
CTSSLARRVNTEAFF TGTACCAGCAGCTTAGCGCGCAGGGTGAACACTGAAGCTTTCTTT TRBJ1-1 TRBV7-9 . once
CASTIGLGQPQHF TGTGCCAGTACCATCGGATTAGGTCAGCCCCAGCATTTT TRBJ1-5 TRBV19 . few
CSASKRAFTYEQYF TGCAGTGCTAGTAAGCGGGCCTTTACCTACGAGCAGTACTTC TRBJ2-7 TRBV20-1 . .
CASSEAGTKETQYF TGTGCCAGCAGTGAAGCGGGGACCAAAGAGACCCAGTACTTC TRBJ2-5 TRBV4-2 TRBD2 many
CSAIGQVHTEAFF TGCAGTGCCATCGGACAGGTTCACACTGAAGCTTTCTTT TRBJ1-1 TRBV20-1 TRBD1 few
CASSLGVSTEAFF TGTGCCAGCAGCTTAGGGGTTAGCACTGAAGCTTTCTTT TRBJ1-1 TRBV7-2 . medium-sized
CASSPLTGFTGELFF TGTGCCAGCAGTCCCCTGACAGGCTTCACCGGGGAGCTGTTTTTT TRBJ2-2 TRBV27 . .
CATSRGSYGIQYF TGTGCCACCAGCAGAGGAAGTTATGGCATTCAGTACTTC TRBJ2-4 TRBV15 . few
CASSHDPGQGPGTQYF TGTGCCAGCAGCCACGACCCGGGACAGGGCCCGGGGACCCAGTACTTC TRBJ2-5 TRBV7-9 TRBD1 few
CASSLSGGQGQEQFF TGTGCCAGCAGCTTAAGCGGCGGGCAGGGCCAAGAGCAGTTCTTC TRBJ2-1 TRBV7-3 . few
CASSLAPGLAFEQYF TGTGCCAGCAGCTTAGCCCCGGGACTAGCGTTCGAGCAGTACTTC TRBJ2-7 TRBV11-1 TRBD2 .
CASSIGATGRGTEAFF TGTGCCAGTAGTATAGGGGCCACAGGGCGCGGCACTGAAGCTTTCTTT TRBJ1-1 TRBV19 . medium-sized